This is a list of T cell receptor beta chains from one sample in a study of Ad26.COV2.S vaccination and SARS-CoV-2 variants. Only in-frame clones appear in the TCRdb table, and some are missing; sequencing was by immunoSEQ multiplex PCR. The table includes 300,000 to 350,000 clones, about 82% detected once. The sample was peripheral blood, taken in a trial of Ad26.COV2.S vaccine versus placebo. The receptors derive from a person aged 18-65 years who received the Ad26.COV2.S COVID-19 vaccine or a placebo. Both conserved end residues are part of each CDR3. Fields, in order: J gene, V gene, D gene, clone size, CDR3 protein. A D gene is named only where the DNA matches it firmly. Clone size is shown for a subset of rows, as once, few, many or a class of expanded clone.

J: TRBJ1-1; V: TRBV10-3; D: TRBD1; size: .; CDR3: CAISATGDPEAFF
J: TRBJ2-3; V: TRBV7-9; D: .; size: .; CDR3: CASSSSKGYSTDTQYF
J: TRBJ1-1; V: TRBV7-3; D: TRBD1; size: .; CDR3: CASSSSTQGEAFF
J: TRBJ2-4; V: TRBV7-9; D: .; size: .; CDR3: CASSLGQGVFKDIQYF
J: TRBJ1-5; V: TRBV2; D: .; size: .; CDR3: CASSFDRSANQPQHF
J: TRBJ2-7; V: TRBV6-5; D: TRBD1; size: .; CDR3: CASSLQTGGVYEQYF
J: TRBJ2-1; V: TRBV7-3; D: .; size: few; CDR3: CASSLRGSYNEQFF
J: TRBJ2-5; V: TRBV5-1; D: .; size: .; CDR3: CASSPPGETQYF
J: TRBJ1-2; V: TRBV27; D: .; size: few; CDR3: CASSPSGQLFGYTF
J: TRBJ1-1; V: TRBV28; D: TRBD1; size: .; CDR3: CASSAKRQGLEAFF
J: TRBJ2-2; V: TRBV24-1; D: TRBD1; size: .; CDR3: CATSDPGQGDTGELFF
J: TRBJ1-2; V: TRBV4-1; D: TRBD1; size: few; CDR3: CASSQGQGLYYGYTF
J: TRBJ1-5; V: TRBV19; D: TRBD1; size: .; CDR3: CASSRGTGPGQPQHF
J: TRBJ1-3; V: TRBV2; D: .; size: .; CDR3: CASSESGTGNTIYF